Listed below are T cell receptor beta chains from one sample, sequenced in a study of molecular identifiers for immune sequencing clone quantification. Using its own MiXCR run on the PCR reads, TCRdb lists one record per CDR3 protein. In the table there are about half a million distinct CDR3 sequences, about 26% of which are singletons. Sequencing was carried out using naive CD8+ T cells from blood, with Jurkat cell RNA spiked in. The source of these receptors is a human donor in good health. Some libraries in this study had Jurkat cell RNA spiked in. The CDR3 runs from the conserved cysteine through the conserved F or W. The D gene is left open where the match is weak. Not all rows give a size; the values are once, few, many and, for expanded clones, a class.

CDR3 length,J gene,D gene,V gene,clone size,CDR3 DNA,CDR3 protein
14,TRBJ1-1,-,TRBV4-3,many,TGCGCCAGCAGCCCAGCCAGGTTGAACACTGAAGCTTTCTTT,CASSPARLNTEAFF
14,TRBJ1-5,TRBD1,TRBV20-1,few,TGCAGTGCTAGAGGACAGGGCGTAGGTCAGCCCCAGCATTTT,CSARGQGVGQPQHF
14,TRBJ1-3,-,TRBV27,many,TGTGCCAGCAGTTACACAGGCACTGGAAACACCATATATTTT,CASSYTGTGNTIYF
15,TRBJ1-5,TRBD1,TRBV27,many,TGTGCCAGCAGTTTATCGACGGGACAGAACCAGCCCCAGCATTTT,CASSLSTGQNQPQHF
15,TRBJ1-5,-,TRBV16,many,TGTGCCAGCAGCCAAGGGTTGTCTAGCAATCAGCCCCAGCATTTT,CASSQGLSSNQPQHF
15,TRBJ2-7,TRBD1,TRBV12-3/TRBV12-4,few,TGTGCCAGCAGTGAGACGACAGGGAGCTCCTACGAGCAGTACTTC,CASSETTGSSYEQYF
11,TRBJ2-4,-,TRBV7-9,few,TGTGCCAGCAGCTATTCGTACATTCAGTACTTC,CASSYSYIQYF
14,TRBJ1-2,TRBD1,TRBV14,few,TGTGCCAGCAGCCGTACCGGGACAGGGTATGGCTACACCTTC,CASSRTGTGYGYTF
12,TRBJ2-7,-,TRBV6-1,once,TGTGCCAGCAGTATCGAGAGCAACGAGCAGTACTTC,CASSIESNEQYF
17,TRBJ2-1,TRBD2,TRBV20-1,-,TGCAGTGCCAGAGGGGTCCAACTAGCGGGAGTTAACGATGAGCAGTTCTTC,CSARGVQLAGVNDEQFF
16,TRBJ2-7,-,TRBV7-9,-,TGTGCCAGCAGCTTTTCGCACGGAGGGGGTAGTCACGAGCAGTACTTC,CASSFSHGGGSHEQYF
13,TRBJ1-5,-,TRBV15,many,TGTGCCACCAGCAGAAGAGAAGGTCAGCCCCAGCATTTT,CATSRREGQPQHF
15,TRBJ2-7,TRBD2,TRBV5-1,-,TGCGCCAGCAGCTTGGCGGGGGGGCGGAAGTCCGAGCAGTACTTC,CASSLAGGRKSEQYF
15,TRBJ2-1,TRBD1,TRBV4-3,many,TGCGCCACCCAGACGGACAGGGCGTCCTACAATGAGCAGTTCTTC,CATQTDRASYNEQFF
16,TRBJ2-3,-,TRBV19,few,TGTGCCAGTGGTCCCCGTGTTCGGGAGTGGACAGATACGCAGTATTTT,CASGPRVREWTDTQYF
13,TRBJ2-5,-,TRBV7-6,-,TGTGCCAGCAGTCGGGACCACCAAGAGACCCAGTACTTC,CASSRDHQETQYF
13,TRBJ1-1,-,TRBV4-1,many,TGCGCCAGCAGCCAAGATGGACGGGCTGAAGCTTTCTTT,CASSQDGRAEAFF
14,TRBJ2-7,-,TRBV6-2/TRBV6-3,once,TGTGCCTGCAGTTACGGGCTCAGCTCCTACGAGCAGTACTTC,CACSYGLSSYEQYF
14,TRBJ2-7,-,TRBV6-6,-,TGTGCCAGCAGTTACTTAGGGCCTGACGAGGAGCAGTACTTC,CASSYLGPDEEQYF
15,TRBJ2-2,TRBD1,TRBV29-1,-,TGCAGCGTGCGCGGGACAGGGGGCTTCCCCGGGGGGCTGTTTTTT,CSVRGTGGFPGGLFF
15,TRBJ2-3,-,TRBV28,many,TGTGCCAGCAGTTTGGAAGGAGGAGATACAGATACGCAGTATTTT,CASSLEGGDTDTQYF
14,TRBJ2-7,-,TRBV28,-,TGTGCCAGCAGTCTCAAGGTGAGCTCCTACGAGCAGTACTTC,CASSLKVSSYEQYF
12,TRBJ1-1,-,TRBV6-2/TRBV6-3,many,TGTGCCAGCACGGTCGGGAACACTGAAGCTTTCTTT,CASTVGNTEAFF
12,TRBJ2-7,-,TRBV6-6,-,TGTGCCAGCAGTCACCTCCATCACGAGCAGTACTTC,CASSHLHHEQYF
15,TRBJ1-2,-,TRBV4-3,-,TGCGCCAGCAGCCAATATGTGACACCGAACTATGGCTACACCTTC,CASSQYVTPNYGYTF
13,TRBJ2-7,-,TRBV27,few,TGTGCCAGCAGTTTTACCGGTTCCTACGAGCAGTACTTC,CASSFTGSYEQYF
16,TRBJ2-1,TRBD2,TRBV28,-,TGTGCCAGCAGTTTATACTTTAGCGGGGGGGCCGATGAGCAGTTCTTC,CASSLYFSGGADEQFF
11,TRBJ1-1,-,TRBV12-3/TRBV12-4,many,TGTGCCAGCAGCCTTCACACTGAAGCTTTCTTT,CASSLHTEAFF
14,TRBJ2-5,-,TRBV3-1,-,TGTGCCAGCAGCCGGGACTTAGACCAAGAGACCCAGTACTTC,CASSRDLDQETQYF
15,TRBJ1-2,-,TRBV12-3/TRBV12-4,few,TGTGCCAGCAGTTTAATGGGTACAGGGATCTATGGCTACACCTTC,CASSLMGTGIYGYTF
15,TRBJ2-4,-,TRBV19,-,TGTGCCAGTAGTATATGGTCCGGAGCCAAAAACATTCAGTACTTC,CASSIWSGAKNIQYF
15,TRBJ2-1,TRBD2,TRBV30,few,TGTGCCTGGAGTGTAGGTAGCGGGCCTGTAAGTGAGCAGTTCTTC,CAWSVGSGPVSEQFF
15,TRBJ2-7,TRBD2,TRBV7-2,-,TGTGCCAGCAGCTGGAGGGGCGGGAGTTTATACGAGCAGTACTTC,CASSWRGGSLYEQYF
16,TRBJ2-1,-,TRBV7-9,-,TGTGCCAGCAGCTTAGTGTTCGGCCCTTCCTACAATGAGCAGTTCTTC,CASSLVFGPSYNEQFF
14,TRBJ2-1,-,TRBV12-3/TRBV12-4,-,TGTGCCAGCAGTTCTATACCGACCGGAGATGAGCAGTTCTTC,CASSSIPTGDEQFF
14,TRBJ1-1,-,TRBV21-1,few,TGTGCCAGCAGCCGCGGTAGGTCAAGATTGCGAGCTTTCTTT,CASSRGRSRLRAFF
13,TRBJ1-1,-,TRBV28,-,TGTGCCAGCAGTTTCGGGGGCATCACTGAAGCTTTCTTT,CASSFGGITEAFF
14,TRBJ2-5,-,TRBV7-9,-,TGTGCCAGCAGCACCGACTCCCGAGGAGTGACCCAGTACTTC,CASSTDSRGVTQYF
10,TRBJ2-7,-,TRBV20-1,many,TGCAGTGCTGCCGAAGGCGAGCAGTACTTC,CSAAEGEQYF